Below, 6 T cell receptor beta chains from the same sample are listed, as sequenced in a study of response to subunit inactivated influenza vaccine. Each CDR3 protein is one row after TCRdb ran MiXCR on the RT-PCR reads. The sample holds about 570,000 distinct CDR3 sequences; about 10% are singletons and the top ten take approximately 10%. This same sample was also part of a study on T cells expressing NK-cell markers. That source notes: UMIs accompanied the 5'RACE template switching by which TCR beta cDNA was made.

The sequencing here drew on PBMCs from blood, taken on the day of vaccination. Receptors were obtained from a man aged 45 to 65 who received an inactivated influenza vaccine.

This clonotype was found many times. The chain couples TRBV6-2 or TRBV6-3 to TRBJ1-5; D perhaps matches TRBD1 (6 bases). From germline, CDR1 is MNHEY and CDR2 SVGEGT. Deletions cut 7 bases from V and 5 bases from J, with 15 bases between. CDR3 length: 14 residues. CDR3: CASTRAGDHQPQHF. The CDR3 DNA is TGTGCCAGCACCCGGGCAGGGGATCATCAGCCCCAGCATTTT.

The chain carries TRBV28 and TRBJ2-1; 7 nucleotides align to TRBD2. The germline V gene has CDR1 MDHEN and CDR2 SYDVKM. This CDR3 region has 13 residues. Trimming at V came to 6 bases and at J to 5 bases, leaving 4 bases not matched to a gene. The CDR3, as DNA: TGTGCCAGCAGACCGGGACTACACAATGAGCAGTTCTTC. It specifies CASRPGLHNEQFF.

The genes are TRBV30 and TRBJ2-7; 10 bases are a match to TRBD2. Germline CDR1 and CDR2: GTSNPN and SVGIG (reference sequence). Unmatched junction bases numbered 12, after V lost 1 base and J lost 0 bases. The CDR3 contains 18 residues. Here the CDR3 reads CAWSASPYSGRSSYEQYF. The CDR3, as DNA: TGTGCCTGGAGTGCGTCACCTTATAGCGGGAGGAGCTCCTACGAGCAGTACTTC.

V gene TRBV6-5 combines with J gene TRBJ1-2; D uncertain. The CDR3 sequence is 12 residues long. Trimming cost V 6 bases and J 6 bases, with 11 bases left between them. CDR1 and CDR2 from the germline V gene are MNHEY and SVGAGI. The CDR3 sequence is CASRSRRNGYTF. The CDR3 nucleotides read TGTGCCAGCAGATCTAGACGGAATGGCTACACCTTC.

The table lists this clonotype with a few counts. The chain combines TRBV15 with TRBJ2-2, with TRBD1 identical over 9 bases. The CDR3 length is 17 residues. V dropped 0 bases and J dropped 6; count of bases not matched to a gene: 8. CDR1 is LNHNV and CDR2 is YYDKDF in the germline V gene (reference sequence). The CDR3 region has the DNA TGTGCCACCAGCAGAGAATACGGTACAGGGGGCCCCGGGGAGCTGTTTTTT. Its translation is CATSREYGTGGPGELFF.

The chain combines TRBV11-2 with TRBJ2-1; D is unclear. Germline assignment: CDR1 SGHAT and CDR2 FQNNGV. This CDR3 region has 15 residues. V was shortened by 5 bases and J by 7 bases, with 18 bases between the two germline ends. This CDR3 reads CASSVYRSRVNEQFF. In DNA, the CDR3 is TGTGCCAGCAGCGTCTATCGGAGTCGGGTGAATGAGCAGTTCTTC.